One and the same sample provided the 8 T cell receptor beta chains below, sequenced in a study of cytomegalovirus exposure and HLA in healthy donors. Researchers ran the PCR with 60 Vbeta and 13 Jbeta primers. Sequenced by immunoSEQ multiplex PCR; TCRdb stores in-frame clones only, minus some. The profile shows 200,000 to 250,000 clones, 82% of them singletons. Material: PBMCs. The receptors come from a middle-aged woman in good health and CMV-seronegative.

The rearrangement uses TRBV6-4 and TRBJ2-3; D remains ambiguous. Germline V lookup: CDR1 MRHNA, CDR2 SNTAGT. Trimming pared 6 bases from V and 2 bases from J, leaving 12 bases between. The CDR3 runs 14 residues. The CDR3 loop reads CASSRSGYTDTQYF. CDR3 in DNA: TGTGCCAGCAGCCGGTCCGGGTACACAGATACGCAGTATTTT.

The chain carries TRBV7-9 and TRBJ1-4, with D possibly matching TRBD1 (5 bases). Per germline, CDR1 SEHNR and CDR2 FQNEAQ (reference sequence). The CDR3 runs 15 residues. V dropped 5 bases and J dropped 0 bases, with 10 bases sitting between them. The DNA of the CDR3 is TGTGCCAGCAGCCAAGGGGCTGCAACTAATGAAAAACTGTTTTTT. As protein: CASSQGAATNEKLFF.

This chain uses TRBV7-8 with TRBJ1-1; D possibly corresponds to TRBD1 (6 bases). The V end was cut by 2 bases, the J end by 4 bases, with 11 bases between. This CDR3 comprises 14 residues. From germline, CDR1 is SGHVS and CDR2 FQNEAQ. CDR3 sequence (DNA): TGTGCCAGCAGCTTAACAGGGTTGCGCACTGAAGCTTTCTTT. It codes for CASSLTGLRTEAFF.

This chain joins TRBV5-1 and TRBJ1-5, with TRBD1 as a possible D gene (5 bases). Germline V gene sequence: CDR1 SGHRS, CDR2 YFSETQ. The CDR3 is 14 residues long. V was trimmed by 0 bases and J by 7 bases, leaving 11 bases between them. As DNA, the CDR3 is TGCGCCAGCAGCTTGGGCAGGGAAGGACAGCCCCAGCATTTT. Protein sequence: CASSLGREGQPQHF.

This clone is a singleton in its sample. The V and J genes are TRBV4-1 and TRBJ2-1; 14 bases are shared with TRBD2. This CDR3 region has 19 residues. CDR1 MGHRA and CDR2 YSYEKL come from the germline V gene. V dropped 4 bases and J dropped 7; count of bases not matched to a gene: 15. The CDR3 spells CASSPTGTSGSPSRNEQFF. The CDR3 coding sequence is TGCGCCAGCAGCCCTACCGGGACTAGCGGGAGTCCGTCTCGAAATGAGCAGTTCTTC.

The chain combines TRBV7-3 with TRBJ2-3, with D unresolved. Trimming took 1 base from V and 3 from J, leaving 5 bases between them. Germline-derived CDR1 and CDR2 are SGHTA and FQGTGA. CDR3 length equals 13 residues. The CDR3 loop is CASSLISTDTQYF. For the CDR3, the DNA is TGTGCCAGCAGCTTAATTTCAACAGATACGCAGTATTTT.

This chain connects TRBV25-1 to TRBJ1-3, with TRBD1 identical over 8 bases. This CDR3 is 16 amino acids long. Germline assignment: CDR1 MGHDK and CDR2 SYGVNS. V was clipped by 4 bases and J by 4 bases; unmatched bases: 9. The CDR3 sequence is CASSGTGWERGNTIYF. CDR3 coding DNA: TGTGCCAGCAGTGGGACAGGGTGGGAGCGAGGAAACACCATATATTTT.

The chain uses TRBV5-1 and TRBJ1-2; 7 bases agree with TRBD1. Germline values: CDR1 SGHRS, CDR2 YFSETQ. This CDR3 region has 16 residues. The junction had 11 bases not matched to a gene; V was cut back by 6 bases and J by 0 bases. The chain's CDR3 is CASTVGTVPTNYGYTF. CDR3 DNA sequence: TGCGCCAGCACCGTCGGGACAGTTCCGACTAACTATGGCTACACCTTC. The whole variable domain, remainder taken from reference TRBV5-1 and TRBJ1-2, is KAGVTQTPRYLIKTRGQQVTLSCSPISGHRSVSWYQQTPGQGLQFLFEYFSETQRNKGNFPGRFSGRQFSNSRSEMNVSTLELGDSALYLCASTVGTVPTNYGYTFGSGTRLTVV.